What follows is one T cell receptor (beta chain) and its context. Generated by immunoSEQ multiplex PCR, the TCRdb table keeps only in-frame clones and is missing some. The sample consists of some 140,000 clones, roughly 89% of them appearing once. Germline CDR1 is LNHDA and CDR2 is SQIVND (reference sequence). V lost 4 bases and J 7 bases, leaving 11 bases between the germline ends. The length of the CDR3 is 13 residues. The sample belongs to a study of control samples from healthy donors and cancer patients. The chain recombines TRBV19 with TRBJ1-5; the D gene is possibly TRBD1 (6 bases). Sequencing input: blood. This clonotype originated in a man under 40 in good health. The CDR3 loop reads CASSTFQGQPQHF. The CDR3, as DNA: TGTGCCAGTAGTACCTTCCAGGGGCAGCCCCAGCATTTT.